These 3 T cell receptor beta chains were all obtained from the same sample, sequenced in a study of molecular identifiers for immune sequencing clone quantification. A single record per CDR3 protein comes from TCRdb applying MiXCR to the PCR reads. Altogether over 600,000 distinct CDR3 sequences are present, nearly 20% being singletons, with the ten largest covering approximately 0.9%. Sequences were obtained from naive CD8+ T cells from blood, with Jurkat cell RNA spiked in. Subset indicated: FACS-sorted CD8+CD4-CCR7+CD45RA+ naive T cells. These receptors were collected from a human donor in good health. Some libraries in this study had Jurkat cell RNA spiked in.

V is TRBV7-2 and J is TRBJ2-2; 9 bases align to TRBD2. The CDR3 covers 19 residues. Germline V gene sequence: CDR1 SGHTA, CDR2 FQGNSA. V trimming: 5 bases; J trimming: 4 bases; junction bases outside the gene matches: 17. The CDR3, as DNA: TGTGCCAGCAGCCTACCTAGCGGGGTCCAACAACCCAGCACCGGGGAGCTGTTTTTT. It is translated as CASSLPSGVQQPSTGELFF. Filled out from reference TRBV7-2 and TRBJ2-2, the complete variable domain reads GAGVSQSPSNKVTEKGKDVELRCDPISGHTALYWYRQSLGQGLEFLIYFQGNSAPDKSGLPSDRFSAERTGGSVSTLTIQRTQQEDSAVYLCASSLPSGVQQPSTGELFFGEGSRLTVL.

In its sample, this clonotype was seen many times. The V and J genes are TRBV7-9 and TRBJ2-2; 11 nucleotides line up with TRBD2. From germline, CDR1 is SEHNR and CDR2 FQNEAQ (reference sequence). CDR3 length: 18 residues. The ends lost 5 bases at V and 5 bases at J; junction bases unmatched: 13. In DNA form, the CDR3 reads TGTGCCAGCAGCACGCATACTAGCGGGGGCCCCCGGACCGGGGAGCTGTTTTTT. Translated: CASSTHTSGGPRTGELFF.

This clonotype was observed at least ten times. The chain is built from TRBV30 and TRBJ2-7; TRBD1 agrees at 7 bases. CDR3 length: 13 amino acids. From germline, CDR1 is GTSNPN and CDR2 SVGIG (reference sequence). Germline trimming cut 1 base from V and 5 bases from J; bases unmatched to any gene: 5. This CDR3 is CAWSGGQPDEQYF. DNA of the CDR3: TGTGCCTGGAGTGGGGGACAGCCAGACGAGCAGTACTTC. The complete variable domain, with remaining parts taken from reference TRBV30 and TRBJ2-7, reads SQTIHQWPATLVQPVGSPLSLECTVEGTSNPNLYWYRQAAGRGLQLLFYSVGIGQISSEVPQNLSASRPQDRQFILSSKKLLLSDSGFYLCAWSGGQPDEQYFGPGTRLTVT.